This T cell receptor (beta chain) was captured in a study of blood T cells in healthy people across ages (dated by TCRdb to the mid-2010s). Context from the whole study: In model experiments, roughly one uniquely barcoded TCR beta cDNA molecule per two T cells was captured by template switching. Using deep sequencing normalized with unique cDNA molecular identifiers, the study measured how TCR beta repertoire diversity changes with age. The donors were divided into four age groups: young (average roughly 15 years), middle-aged (approximately 42), aged (approximately 59) and long-lived (roughly 88). Donors of different ages were randomly distributed across sequencing lanes to avoid experimental bias. Two additional independent replicas of 1 million unique cDNA reads from the same blood draw were analyzed for two donors (one aged 18 to 30 and one aged 80 or older). Paper-wide results and their limitations: Conclusive comparison of naive and antigen-experienced compartments was prevented by the profiling of bulk unsorted PBMCs. Observed TCR beta diversity per million T cells fell roughly linearly with age, and a significant reduction was already apparent by age roughly 40. Estimates of total diversity based on one million sequenced T cells were regarded as lower bounds and as underestimates. Compared with the aged group, the long-lived group had more naive CD4+ T cells, fewer expanded clones and increased TCR diversity, a pattern suggesting age selection. The CMV infection status of donors was not known, potentially confounding age-related changes in expanded clonotypes. The percentage of naive T cells measured by flow cytometry correlated strongly with observed TCR beta diversity.

V has 5 bases trimmed and J has 6 bases trimmed; junction bases matching no gene number 10. The germline V gene encodes CDR1 MNHEY and CDR2 SMNVEV (reference sequence). The cysteine opens and the phenylalanine closes a CDR3 of 15 amino acids. The only DNA kept is the CDR3, 45 bases in frame from the first base. Libraries were made using 5' RACE. The listed sequencing device is Illumina HiSeq 2500. A second roughly 6 to 12 cycle PCR used a sample-barcoded 5' primer and a J-beta primer mix. A template-switch 5' adaptor carrying 12 random nucleotides introduced a unique molecular identifier onto each TCR beta cDNA molecule. Each sample yielded at least 3 million CDR3-containing paired-end reads. First-strand cDNA was synthesized from all RNA with the Mint cDNA synthesis kit, primed by a TRBC-specific oligonucleotide. After uracil-DNA glycosylase treatment, a first 18-cycle PCR used universal primers M1SS and BC2_uni_R on all cDNA. On the study's bioinformatics: For normalization, 1 million high-quality reads were randomly selected from each sample, with every read carrying a distinct molecular identifier. Reads with shared molecular identifiers were discarded instead of being binned into consensus sequences. CDR3 identification, clonotype clustering and error correction used MiTCR with a Q25 quality threshold and the strictest error-elimination algorithm. A nonparametric unseen species model using Euler transformation provided a lower-bound estimate of total TCR beta diversity. TCRdb reanalyzed the raw reads on its own, using fastp at Q25 for trimming and MiXCR for clone calling, and kept in-frame beta chains. All rows with the same CDR3 protein become a single entry with the most common DNA and genes. These V and J calls rely on TCRdb rather than the paper's analysis. In this sample the table shows 1.2 million to 1.5 million distinct CDR3 sequences, 59% of which occur a single time. The ten largest account for over 5% of the sample.

In this sample, this clonotype turned up a few times. This clone's antigen is unknown. No base-level quality is on record; no much larger clone is a single base apart. The approximately 40 donors, aged about 6 to 100 years, were systemically healthy Caucasian individuals from Russia. About 10 milliliters of peripheral blood were drawn from each donor into EDTA-treated Vacutainer tubes. Ficoll-Paque density-gradient centrifugation was used to isolate PBMCs, with at least 6.5 million per sample. Trizol reagent was used to extract total RNA from PBMCs, with at least 6 micrograms per sample. For every donor, flow cytometry on a PBMC aliquot measured the percentage of naive CD45RAhigh/CD27high T cells.

Sequencing was carried out using blood. This chain joins TRBV27 to TRBJ2-4, with 7 bases matching TRBD2. The source of this sequence is a man between 18 and 29 years old in good health. The CDR3 is CASSPQAGLLNIQYF. The bases read TGTGCCAGCAGTCCTCAAGCGGGGCTACTAAACATTCAGTACTTC.